This TCR beta chain comes out of a study of shared clonotypes between healthy human individuals. TCRdb's copy holds only in-frame clones and misses some; the assay was immunoSEQ multiplex PCR. The sample lists roughly 1,100,000 clones, approximately 76% occurring once. Germline CDR1 MNHNY, CDR2 SVGAGI (reference sequence). This CDR3 region has 15 residues. V shed 5 bases and J shed 4 bases, with 17 bases lying between them. The chain links TRBV6-6 to TRBJ1-2, with D perhaps matching TRBD1 (6 bases). The sequence was collected from a young man in good health. Sequenced material: memory CD4+ T cells sorted from blood. Documented subset: CD45RA-negative fraction. CDR3 in DNA: TGTGCCAGCAGTCCAGGGGCAGGGAAAGGCTATGGCTACACCTTC. Translation: CASSPGAGKGYGYTF.